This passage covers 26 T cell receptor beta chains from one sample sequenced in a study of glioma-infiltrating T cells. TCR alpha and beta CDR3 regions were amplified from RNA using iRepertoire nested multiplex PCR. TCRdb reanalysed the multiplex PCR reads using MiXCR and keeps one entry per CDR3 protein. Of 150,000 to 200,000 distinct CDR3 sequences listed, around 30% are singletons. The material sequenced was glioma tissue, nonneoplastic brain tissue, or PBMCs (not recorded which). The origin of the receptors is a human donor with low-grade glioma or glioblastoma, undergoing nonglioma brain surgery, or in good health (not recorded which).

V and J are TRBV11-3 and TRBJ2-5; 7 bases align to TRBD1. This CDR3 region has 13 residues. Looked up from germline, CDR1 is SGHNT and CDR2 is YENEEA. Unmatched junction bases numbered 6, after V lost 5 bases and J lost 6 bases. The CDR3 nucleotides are TGTGCCAGCAGCCAAGACAGGGAGCAGACCCAGTACTTC. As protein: CASSQDREQTQYF. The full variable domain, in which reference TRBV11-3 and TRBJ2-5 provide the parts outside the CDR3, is EAGVVQSPRYKIIEKKQPVAFWCNPISGHNTLYWYLQNLGQGPELLIRYENEEAVDDSQLPKDRFSAERLKGVDSTLKIQPAELGDSAVYLCASSQDREQTQYFGPGTRLLVL.

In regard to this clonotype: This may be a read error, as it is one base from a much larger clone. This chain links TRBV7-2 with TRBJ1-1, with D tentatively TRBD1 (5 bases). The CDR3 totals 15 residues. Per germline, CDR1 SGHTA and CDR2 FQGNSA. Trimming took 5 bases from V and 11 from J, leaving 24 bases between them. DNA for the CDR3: TGTGCCAGCAGCCGCACCGGGGACGGCACCCTAGGGGCTTTCTTT. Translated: CASSRTGDGTLGAFF. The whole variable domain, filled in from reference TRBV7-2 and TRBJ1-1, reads GAGVSQSPSNKVTEKGKDVELRCDPISGHTALYWYRQSLGQGLEFLIYFQGNSAPDKSGLPSDRFSAERTGGSVSTLTIQRTQQEDSAVYLCASSRTGDGTLGAFFGQGTRLTVV.

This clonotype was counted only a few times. The CDR3 here is CASSLALGGYEQYF. The DNA of the CDR3 is TGTGCCAGCAGCTTAGCCCTGGGGGGCTACGAGCAGTACTTC. This rearrangement joins TRBV7-2 to TRBJ2-7; D perhaps matches TRBD2 (6 bases). The CDR3 has 14 residues. Trimming shortened V by 0 bases and J by 3 bases, and 9 bases separated the two germline ends. Looked up from germline, CDR1 is SGHTA and CDR2 is FQGNSA.

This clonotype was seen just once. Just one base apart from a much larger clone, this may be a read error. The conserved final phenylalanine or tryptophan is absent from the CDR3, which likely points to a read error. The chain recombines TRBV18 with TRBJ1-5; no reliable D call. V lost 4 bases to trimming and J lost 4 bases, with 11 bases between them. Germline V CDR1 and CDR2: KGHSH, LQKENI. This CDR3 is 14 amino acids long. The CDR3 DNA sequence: TGTGCCAGCTCACTATCCGGAACAAATCAGCCCCAGCATCTT. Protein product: CASSLSGTNQPQHL.

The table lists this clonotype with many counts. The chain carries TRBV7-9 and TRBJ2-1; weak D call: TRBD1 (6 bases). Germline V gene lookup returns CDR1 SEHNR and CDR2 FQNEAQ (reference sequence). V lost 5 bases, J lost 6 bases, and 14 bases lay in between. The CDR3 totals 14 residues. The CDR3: CASSQGQRFNEQFF. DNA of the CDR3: TGTGCCAGCAGCCAAGGACAGAGATTCAATGAGCAGTTCTTC.

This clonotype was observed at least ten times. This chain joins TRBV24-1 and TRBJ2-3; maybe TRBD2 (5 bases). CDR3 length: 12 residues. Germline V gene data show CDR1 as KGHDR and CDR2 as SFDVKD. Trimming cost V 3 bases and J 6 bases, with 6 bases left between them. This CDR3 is CATSDPGDTQYF. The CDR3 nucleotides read TGTGCCACCAGTGATCCGGGGGATACGCAGTATTTT.

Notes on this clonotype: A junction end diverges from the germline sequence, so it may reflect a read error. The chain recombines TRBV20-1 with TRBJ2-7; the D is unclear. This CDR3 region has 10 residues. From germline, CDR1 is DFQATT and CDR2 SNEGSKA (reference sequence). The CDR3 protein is CSARVGSQYF. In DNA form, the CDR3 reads TGTAGTGCTAGAGTCGGGTCGCAGTACTTC.

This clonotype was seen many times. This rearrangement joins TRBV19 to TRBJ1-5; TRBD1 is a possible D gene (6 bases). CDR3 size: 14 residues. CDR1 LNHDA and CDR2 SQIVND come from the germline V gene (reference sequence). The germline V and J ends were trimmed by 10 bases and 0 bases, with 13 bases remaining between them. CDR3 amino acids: CATSTGYSNQPQHF. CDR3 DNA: TGTGCCACCTCGACAGGCTATAGCAATCAGCCCCAGCATTTT.

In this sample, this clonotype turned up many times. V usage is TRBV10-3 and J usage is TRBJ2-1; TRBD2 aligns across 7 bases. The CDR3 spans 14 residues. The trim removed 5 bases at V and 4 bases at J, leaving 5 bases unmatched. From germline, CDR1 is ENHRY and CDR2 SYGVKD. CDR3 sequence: CAISTGLEYNEQFF. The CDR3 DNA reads TGTGCCATCAGTACCGGACTAGAATACAATGAGCAGTTCTTC.

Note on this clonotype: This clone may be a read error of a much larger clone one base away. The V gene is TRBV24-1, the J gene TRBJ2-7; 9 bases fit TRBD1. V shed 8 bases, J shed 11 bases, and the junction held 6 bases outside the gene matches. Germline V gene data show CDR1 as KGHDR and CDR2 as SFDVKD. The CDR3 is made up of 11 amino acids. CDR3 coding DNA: TGTGCCACCACTTTGAGACAGGGGGAGTACTTC. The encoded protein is CATTLRQGEYF.

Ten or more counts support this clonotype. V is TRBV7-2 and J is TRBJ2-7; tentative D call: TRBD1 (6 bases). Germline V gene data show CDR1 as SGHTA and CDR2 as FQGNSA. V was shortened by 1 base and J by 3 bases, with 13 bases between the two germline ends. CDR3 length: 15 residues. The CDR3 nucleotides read TGTGCCAGCAGCTTAGGGGCAGGGGTCTTCTACGAGCAGTACTTC. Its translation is CASSLGAGVFYEQYF.

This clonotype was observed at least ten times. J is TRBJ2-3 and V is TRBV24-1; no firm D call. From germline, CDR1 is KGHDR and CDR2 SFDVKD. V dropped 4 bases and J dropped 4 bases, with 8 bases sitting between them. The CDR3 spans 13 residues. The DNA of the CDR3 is TGTGCCACCAGTGACTCGTCATCAGATACGCAGTATTTT. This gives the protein CATSDSSSDTQYF.

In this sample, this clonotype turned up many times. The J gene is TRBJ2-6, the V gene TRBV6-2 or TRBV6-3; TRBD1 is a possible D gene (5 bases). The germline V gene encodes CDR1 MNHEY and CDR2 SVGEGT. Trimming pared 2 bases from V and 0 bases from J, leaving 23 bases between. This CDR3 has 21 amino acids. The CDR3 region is CASSYDVKETEIYSGANVLTF. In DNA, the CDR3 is TGTGCCAGCAGTTACGACGTGAAGGAGACAGAAATATACTCTGGGGCCAACGTCCTGACTTTC.

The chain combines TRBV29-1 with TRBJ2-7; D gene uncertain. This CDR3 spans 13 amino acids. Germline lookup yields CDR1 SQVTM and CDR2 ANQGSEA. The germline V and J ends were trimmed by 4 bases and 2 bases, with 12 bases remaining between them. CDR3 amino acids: CSVVTPETYEQYF. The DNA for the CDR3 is TGCAGCGTTGTTACTCCAGAGACCTACGAGCAGTACTTC.

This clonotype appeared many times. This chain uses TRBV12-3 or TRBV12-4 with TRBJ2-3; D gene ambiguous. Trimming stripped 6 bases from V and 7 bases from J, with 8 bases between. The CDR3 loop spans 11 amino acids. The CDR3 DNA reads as TGTGCCAGCAGCAACTATAATACGCAGTATTTT. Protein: CASSNYNTQYF.

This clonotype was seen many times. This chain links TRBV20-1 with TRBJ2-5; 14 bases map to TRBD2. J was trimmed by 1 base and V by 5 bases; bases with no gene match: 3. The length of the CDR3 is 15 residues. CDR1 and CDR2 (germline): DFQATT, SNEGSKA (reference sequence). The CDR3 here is CSAQTSGRVQETQYF. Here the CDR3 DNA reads TGCAGTGCTCAGACTAGCGGGAGGGTCCAAGAGACCCAGTACTTC.

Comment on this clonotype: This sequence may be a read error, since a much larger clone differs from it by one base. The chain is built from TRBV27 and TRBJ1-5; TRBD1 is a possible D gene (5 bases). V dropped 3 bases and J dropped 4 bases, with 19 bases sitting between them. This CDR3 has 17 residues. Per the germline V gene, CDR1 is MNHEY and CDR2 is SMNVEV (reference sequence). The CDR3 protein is CASSFTQGLLFNQPQHF. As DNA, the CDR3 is TGTGCCAGCAGTTTTACCCAGGGATTGCTATTTAATCAGCCCCAGCATTTT.

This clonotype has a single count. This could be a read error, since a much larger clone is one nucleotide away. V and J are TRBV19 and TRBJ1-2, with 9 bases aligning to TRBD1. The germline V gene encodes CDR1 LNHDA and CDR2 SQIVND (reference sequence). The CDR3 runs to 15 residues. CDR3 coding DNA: TGTGCCAGTAGCCTCGACAGGGGGACTAACTATGGCGACACCTTC. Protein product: CASSLDRGTNYGDTF.

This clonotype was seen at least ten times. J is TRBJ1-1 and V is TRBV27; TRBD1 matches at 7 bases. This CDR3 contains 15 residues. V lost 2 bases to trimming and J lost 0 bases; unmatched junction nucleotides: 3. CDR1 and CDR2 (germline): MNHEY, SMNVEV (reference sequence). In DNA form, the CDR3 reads TGTGCCAGCAGTTTAGTCAGGGGGATGAACACTGAAGCTTTCTTT. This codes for CASSLVRGMNTEAFF.

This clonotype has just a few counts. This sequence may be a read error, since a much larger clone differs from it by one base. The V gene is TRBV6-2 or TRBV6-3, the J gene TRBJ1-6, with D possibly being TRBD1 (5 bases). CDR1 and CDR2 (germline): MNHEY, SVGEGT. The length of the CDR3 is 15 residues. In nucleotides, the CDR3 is TGTGCCGGCAGTTACTCAGGGTATCGGGATTCACCCCTCCACTTT. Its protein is CAGSYSGYRDSPLHF.

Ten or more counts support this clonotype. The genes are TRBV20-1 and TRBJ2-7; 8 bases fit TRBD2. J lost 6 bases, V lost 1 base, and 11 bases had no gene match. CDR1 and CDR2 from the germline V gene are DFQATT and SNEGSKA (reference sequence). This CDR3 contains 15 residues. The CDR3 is CSARGLLAEGGEQYF. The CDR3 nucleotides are TGCAGTGCTAGAGGTCTACTAGCGGAGGGGGGCGAGCAGTACTTC.

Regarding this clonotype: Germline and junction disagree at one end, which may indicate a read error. CDR3 coding DNA: TGCGGTGCTAGAGTGGAGGACCCCTACCTACCCTACGAGCAGTACTTC. It encodes CGARVEDPYLPYEQYF. V gene TRBV20-1 combines with J gene TRBJ2-7; D possibly corresponds to TRBD2 (5 bases). Germline V gives CDR1 DFQATT, CDR2 SNEGSKA (reference sequence). The CDR3 covers 16 residues.

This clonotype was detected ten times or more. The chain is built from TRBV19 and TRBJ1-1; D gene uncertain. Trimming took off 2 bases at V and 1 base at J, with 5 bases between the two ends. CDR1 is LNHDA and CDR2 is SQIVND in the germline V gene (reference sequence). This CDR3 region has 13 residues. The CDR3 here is CASSIQANTEAFF. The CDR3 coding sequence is TGTGCCAGTAGTATACAGGCGAACACTGAAGCTTTCTTT.

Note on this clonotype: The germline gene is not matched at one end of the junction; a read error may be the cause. CDR3 amino acids: CTSSFDGISYNEQYF. The CDR3 coding sequence is TGTACCAGCAGCTTCGATGGGATCTCCTACAACGAGCAGTACTTC. The chain combines TRBV7-8 with TRBJ2-7; D is ambiguous. Germline CDR1 and CDR2: SGHVS and FQNEAQ. The length of the CDR3 is 15 residues.

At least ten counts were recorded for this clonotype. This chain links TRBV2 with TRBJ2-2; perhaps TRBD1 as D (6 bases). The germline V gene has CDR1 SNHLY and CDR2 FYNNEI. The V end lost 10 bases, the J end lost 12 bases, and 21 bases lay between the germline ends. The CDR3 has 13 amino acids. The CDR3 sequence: CATTDSTELKLFF. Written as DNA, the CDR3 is TGTGCCACCACGGACAGCACCGAACTGAAGCTGTTTTTT.

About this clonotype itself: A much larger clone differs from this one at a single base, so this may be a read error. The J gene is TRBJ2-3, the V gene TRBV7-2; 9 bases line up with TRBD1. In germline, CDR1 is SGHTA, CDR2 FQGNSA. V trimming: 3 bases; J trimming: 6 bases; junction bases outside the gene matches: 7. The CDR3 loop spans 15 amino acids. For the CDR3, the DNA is TGTGCCAGCAGCTTTCACAGGGGGCGTGCGGATACGCAGTATTTT. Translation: CASSFHRGRADTQYF.